One sample yielded the 11 T cell receptor beta chains listed below, sequenced in a study of CD8+ T cells in alopecia areata. The treatment was: oral pan-JAK inhibitor, 5-10 mg twice daily. Following extraction, RNA underwent reverse transcription to cDNA, which served as the sequencing template. Assay: immunoSEQ multiplex PCR; the TCRdb copy retains only in-frame clones and omits some. The sample includes 150,000 to 200,000 clones, 60% of them seen just once. The source material was CD4+ T cells sorted from blood, sampled at week 24, from a patient treated with tofacitinib. Source of these receptors: a human donor with alopecia areata.

This clone has a count of ten or more. This chain connects TRBV4-1 to TRBJ2-7, with 7 bases identical to TRBD1. This CDR3 is 14 amino acids long. Looked up from germline, CDR1 is MGHRA and CDR2 is YSYEKL. V was pared by 4 bases and J by 2 bases, with 5 bases of the junction left unmatched. This CDR3 is CASSLLDRAYEQYF. The CDR3 nucleotides are TGCGCCAGCAGCCTCCTCGACAGGGCCTACGAGCAGTACTTC.

This clone came up once. This sequence joins TRBV11-2 and TRBJ2-3, with D possibly TRBD2 on 6 matching bases. V lost 5 bases, J lost 0 bases, and 15 bases lay in between. The CDR3 consists of 16 residues. Germline V gene sequence: CDR1 SGHAT, CDR2 FQNNGV. CDR3 protein: CASSPRGIPSTDTQYF. CDR3 in DNA: TGTGCCAGCAGCCCCCGGGGGATCCCTAGCACAGATACGCAGTATTTT.

This sequence joins TRBV7-2 and TRBJ1-6; no reliable D call. The CDR3 is 14 residues long. Germline V gene lookup returns CDR1 SGHTA and CDR2 FQGNSA. V lost 5 bases and J lost 7, with 12 bases in between. DNA for the CDR3: TGTGCCAGCAGCGCTCAAGGAGGAAATTCACCCCTCCACTTT. This codes for CASSAQGGNSPLHF. Variable domain in full (rest from reference TRBV7-2 and TRBJ1-6): GAGVSQSPSNKVTEKGKDVELRCDPISGHTALYWYRQSLGQGLEFLIYFQGNSAPDKSGLPSDRFSAERTGGSVSTLTIQRTQQEDSAVYLCASSAQGGNSPLHFGNGTRLTVT.

A few counts support this clone. The V gene is TRBV27, the J gene TRBJ1-1; no definite D call. CDR1 and CDR2 (germline): MNHEY, SMNVEV (reference sequence). CDR3 length: 16 residues. V was pared by 2 bases and J by 1 base, with 14 bases between. In DNA form, the CDR3 reads TGTGCCAGCAGTTTAAGGGTGGACCTTGGGAACACTGAAGCTTTCTTT. This sequence encodes CASSLRVDLGNTEAFF.

V and J are TRBV2 and TRBJ1-1; D possibly corresponds to TRBD1 (5 bases). The CDR3 extends over 12 amino acids. V was clipped by 1 base and J by 10 bases, with 10 bases between them. The germline V gene has CDR1 SNHLY and CDR2 FYNNEI. CDR3 region: CASSEERTRAFF. CDR3 sequence (DNA): TGTGCCAGCAGTGAAGAAAGGACACGAGCTTTCTTT. Full variable domain (remainder filled in from reference TRBV2 and TRBJ1-1): EPEVTQTPSHQVTQMGQEVILRCVPISNHLYFYWYRQILGQKVEFLVSFYNNEISEKSEIFDDQFSVERPDGSNFTLKIRSTKLEDSAMYFCASSEERTRAFFGQGTRLTVV.

This rearrangement joins TRBV7-2 to TRBJ1-2; D uncertain. From germline, CDR1 is SGHTA and CDR2 FQGNSA. This CDR3 contains 14 residues. V lost 2 bases and J lost 0, with 7 bases in between. The DNA of the CDR3 is TGTGCCAGCAGCTTATCTCTGACTAACTATGGCTACACCTTC. It translates to CASSLSLTNYGYTF. The full variable domain, in which reference TRBV7-2 and TRBJ1-2 provide the parts outside the CDR3, is GAGVSQSPSNKVTEKGKDVELRCDPISGHTALYWYRQSLGQGLEFLIYFQGNSAPDKSGLPSDRFSAERTGGSVSTLTIQRTQQEDSAVYLCASSLSLTNYGYTFGSGTRLTVV.

The CDR3 protein is CASSLYHSGQQTGELFF. Here the CDR3 DNA reads TGTGCCAGCAGCCTTTACCACTCGGGACAGCAAACCGGGGAGCTGTTTTTT. The chain recombines TRBV7-8 with TRBJ2-2; 7 nucleotides agree with TRBD1. The CDR3 contains 17 residues. The germline V gene has CDR1 SGHVS and CDR2 FQNEAQ. Losses at the gene ends were 5 bases for V and 5 bases for J; bases not matched to a gene: 14.

The chain carries TRBV7-3 and TRBJ2-3; 9 nucleotides match TRBD1. The CDR3 is 17 amino acids. The J segment lost 3 bases and the V segment lost 4 bases, leaving 11 bases of the junction unmatched. Germline values: CDR1 SGHTA, CDR2 FQGTGA. The CDR3 protein is CASSSSGTGLPTDTQYF. For the CDR3, the DNA is TGTGCCAGCAGCTCATCCGGGACAGGGCTACCGACAGATACGCAGTATTTT.

The chain carries TRBV29-1 and TRBJ1-1; TRBD1 matches 9 bases. The germline CDR1 and CDR2 sequences are SQVTM and ANQGSEA. The CDR3 extends over 15 amino acids. Unmatched junction bases numbered 2, after V lost 0 bases and J lost 0 bases. CDR3 region: CSVEETGGMNTEAFF. DNA of the CDR3: TGCAGCGTTGAAGAAACAGGGGGCATGAACACTGAAGCTTTCTTT.

The V gene is TRBV5-1, the J gene TRBJ2-7; the match to TRBD2 covers 8 bases. V was clipped by 4 bases and J by 1 base; unmatched bases: 7. The CDR3 has 15 amino acids. Per germline, CDR1 SGHRS and CDR2 YFSETQ. DNA of the CDR3: TGCGCCAGCAGCACAGAGCGGGGGTCGTCCTACGAGCAGTACTTC. Its translation: CASSTERGSSYEQYF.

This clone was observed a handful of times. The chain carries TRBV7-8 and TRBJ2-7; 10 positions agree with TRBD2. Trimming cost V 5 bases and J 0 bases; bases outside gene matches: 13. The CDR3 extends over 18 amino acids. Germline V gene lookup returns CDR1 SGHVS and CDR2 FQNEAQ. In DNA, the CDR3 is TGTGCCAGCAGCCCCTTTTGGACTAGCGGAGGTATCTCCTACGAGCAGTACTTC. It codes for CASSPFWTSGGISYEQYF.